A single sample gave rise to the 19 T cell receptor beta chains below, sequenced in a study of blood T cell repertoires in COVID-19. Measured with immunoSEQ multiplex PCR; TCRdb has only the in-frame clones, and not every one. The table lists some 200,000 clones, roughly four fifths of them singletons. The sequenced sample was PBMCs or T cells enriched from blood (not recorded which). These receptors were obtained from a man between 35 and 55 years old who had recovered from COVID-19.

The chain combines TRBV3-1 (or the pseudogene TRBV3-2) with TRBJ2-5, with D maybe TRBD1 (6 bases). Trimming took 6 bases from V and 2 from J, leaving 16 bases between them. There are 15 residues in the CDR3. Germline assignment: CDR1 LGHDT and CDR2 YNNKEL (reference sequence). CDR3 DNA: TGTGCCAGCAGTCAGGGGCCACAACAGCAAGAGACCCAGTACTTC. As protein: CASSQGPQQQETQYF.

The chain carries TRBV7-2 and TRBJ1-1; D may be TRBD1 (5 bases). Germline loops: CDR1 SGHTA, CDR2 FQGNSA. Trimming pared 2 bases from V and 1 base from J, leaving 8 bases between. This CDR3 has 14 residues. CDR3 DNA sequence: TGTGCCAGCAGCTTACGGAGGGGGAACACTGAAGCTTTCTTT. This sequence encodes CASSLRRGNTEAFF. The entire variable domain, with the rest obtained from reference TRBV7-2 and TRBJ1-1, is as follows: GAGVSQSPSNKVTEKGKDVELRCDPISGHTALYWYRQSLGQGLEFLIYFQGNSAPDKSGLPSDRFSAERTGGSVSTLTIQRTQQEDSAVYLCASSLRRGNTEAFFGQGTRLTVV.

CDR3 sequence: CASSLSGRGVGYTF. In DNA form, the CDR3 reads TGTGCCAGCAGTTTAAGCGGCAGGGGGGTTGGCTACACCTTC. The rearrangement links TRBV27 to TRBJ1-2, with 7 nucleotides matching TRBD1. Germline lookup yields CDR1 MNHEY and CDR2 SMNVEV (reference sequence). The CDR3 is made up of 14 amino acids. With 2 bases clipped from V and 7 bases from J, the junction kept 7 bases outside the gene matches.

This sequence joins TRBV6-5 and TRBJ1-1; D may be TRBD1 (6 bases). Looked up from germline, CDR1 is MNHEY and CDR2 is SVGAGI. V lost 8 bases and J 4 bases, leaving 14 bases between the germline ends. This CDR3 comprises 13 residues. The CDR3 region is CASGGRGPTEAFF. The DNA of the CDR3 is TGTGCCAGCGGGGGCAGGGGACCCACTGAAGCTTTCTTT.

J is TRBJ1-3 and V is TRBV6-5; 7 bases fit TRBD1. The trim removed 4 bases at V and 12 bases at J, leaving 6 bases unmatched. This CDR3 has 12 amino acids. From germline, CDR1 is MNHEY and CDR2 SVGAGI. In DNA, the CDR3 is TGTGCCAGCAGTTCATCAGGGGGTCACATATATTTT. As protein: CASSSSGGHIYF.

The gene calls are TRBV7-9 and TRBJ2-7; D possibly corresponds to TRBD2 (5 bases). V lost 4 bases and J lost 3, with 13 bases in between. Per germline, CDR1 SEHNR and CDR2 FQNEAQ (reference sequence). The CDR3 consists of 14 residues. CDR3 sequence: CASSSHAGVYEQYF. The CDR3 DNA reads TGTGCCAGCAGCTCACACGCCGGGGTCTACGAGCAGTACTTC. Combining the CDR3 with reference TRBV7-9 and TRBJ2-7 gives the whole variable domain DTGVSQNPRHKITKRGQNVTFRCDPISEHNRLYWYRQTLGQGPEFLTYFQNEAQLEKSRLLSDRFSAERPKGSFSTLEIQRTEQGDSAMYLCASSSHAGVYEQYFGPGTRLTVT.

The chain is built from TRBV7-8 and TRBJ2-2, with TRBD1 matching over 8 bases. The V segment lost 6 bases and the J segment 5 bases; nucleotides outside the gene matches: 11. From germline, CDR1 is SGHVS and CDR2 FQNEAQ. The CDR3 is 16 residues long. The CDR3 loop reads CASSLTRGLGTGELFF. CDR3 DNA sequence: TGTGCCAGCAGTCTAACCAGGGGGCTGGGGACCGGGGAGCTGTTTTTT.

A word on this clone: Being one base from a much bigger clone, this may be a read error. This specimen includes other DNA sequences encoding the same CDR3. The chain combines TRBV7-9 with TRBJ2-2, with D maybe TRBD1 (6 bases). In germline, CDR1 is SEHNR, CDR2 FQNEAQ (reference sequence). This CDR3 comprises 13 residues. V was clipped by 5 bases and J by 5 bases, with 9 bases between them. CDR3 DNA: TGTGCCAGCAGCCTACAGGGAACCGGGGAGCTGTTTTTT. It translates to CASSLQGTGELFF.

The chain carries TRBV6-5 and TRBJ2-1, with a weak D call TRBD2 (5 bases). The CDR3 spans 14 residues. Trimming removed 8 bases from V and 0 bases from J, with 11 bases in between. Germline V gene data show CDR1 as MNHEY and CDR2 as SVGAGI. As DNA, the CDR3 is TGTGCCAGCCGACGGGATTCCTCCTACAATGAGCAGTTCTTC. It translates to CASRRDSSYNEQFF.

At least ten counts were recorded for this clone. V usage is TRBV15 and J usage is TRBJ2-7; the match to TRBD1 covers 8 bases. With V trimmed by 5 bases and J by 1 base, 7 bases remained unmatched. This CDR3 comprises 15 residues. Germline V gene data show CDR1 as LNHNV and CDR2 as YYDKDF (reference sequence). The CDR3 sequence is CATSLGQAPSYEQYF. The CDR3, as DNA: TGTGCCACCAGCCTGGGACAGGCGCCATCCTACGAGCAGTACTTC.

As DNA, the CDR3 is TGTGCCAGCAGCTCGATACCTGGGCACATTGGCGGGGAGCTGTTTTTT. Its translation: CASSSIPGHIGGELFF. The genes are TRBV7-9 and TRBJ2-2; no reliable D call. V was cut by 4 bases and J by 7 bases, with 19 bases left in between. The CDR3 has 16 residues. Germline V gene lookup returns CDR1 SEHNR and CDR2 FQNEAQ (reference sequence).

The chain carries TRBV11-3 and TRBJ2-2; D unresolved. Germline CDR1 reads SGHNT; CDR2 reads YENEEA. V was clipped by 5 bases and J by 1 base, with 5 bases between them. The CDR3 totals 13 residues. The CDR3 coding sequence is TGTGCCAGCAGCCCCATGAACACCGGGGAGCTGTTTTTT. As protein: CASSPMNTGELFF.

The CDR3 region is CASTKSRVNQPQHF. The DNA of the CDR3 is TGTGCCAGTACTAAGTCCAGGGTGAATCAGCCCCAGCATTTT. This sequence joins TRBV19 and TRBJ1-5; D possibly corresponds to TRBD1 (5 bases). The CDR3 is 14 amino acids. Germline CDR1 LNHDA, CDR2 SQIVND (reference sequence). Trimming shortened V by 7 bases and J by 4 bases, and 14 bases separated the two germline ends.

The table lists this clone with a few counts. The chain employs TRBV6-5 and TRBJ1-4; TRBD1 aligns across 7 bases. V shed 5 bases and J 7 bases; nucleotides not matched to a gene: 7. Germline-derived CDR1 and CDR2 are MNHEY and SVGAGI. The CDR3 length is 14 residues. The CDR3 bases are TGTGCCAGCAGTCGTGACAGGGTTTCTGAAAAACTGTTTTTT. Translation: CASSRDRVSEKLFF.

The gene calls are TRBV27 and TRBJ1-6; D is perhaps TRBD1 (6 bases). Per germline, CDR1 MNHEY and CDR2 SMNVEV (reference sequence). This CDR3 is built from 14 residues. The ends were cut back, 5 bases at V and 7 bases at J, with 12 bases in the middle. The CDR3 coding sequence is TGTGCCAGCAGTCCCGGGACACAAAATTCACCCCTCCACTTT. Its protein product is CASSPGTQNSPLHF.

Worth noting for this clone: Different DNA sequences within this sample yield the same CDR3. The gene calls are TRBV11-2 and TRBJ2-7; D is undetermined. Deletions cut 5 bases from V and 6 bases from J, with 8 bases between. Germline V gene data show CDR1 as SGHAT and CDR2 as FQNNGV. This CDR3 region has 11 residues. The CDR3 DNA reads TGTGCCAGCAGCCTCCACTTCGAGCAGTACTTC. Translated: CASSLHFEQYF.

The V and J genes are TRBV6-1 and TRBJ2-7; no reliable D call. The germline V gene has CDR1 MNHNS and CDR2 SASEGT. The CDR3 runs 14 residues. V was shortened by 3 bases and J by 7 bases, with 16 bases between the two germline ends. The CDR3 sequence: CASSDRHVSREQYF. The CDR3 DNA follows: TGTGCCAGCAGTGACAGGCACGTCAGTAGGGAGCAGTACTTC.

The chain couples TRBV20-1 to TRBJ2-7, with 9 bases aligning to TRBD2. V was pared by 3 bases and J by 3 bases, with 12 bases of the junction left unmatched. CDR1 and CDR2 (germline): DFQATT, SNEGSKA (reference sequence). The CDR3 consists of 16 residues. The CDR3 sequence: CSASGRLAGGGYEQYF. The CDR3 DNA reads as TGCAGTGCTAGTGGGAGGCTTGCGGGGGGGGGCTACGAGCAGTACTTC.

The CDR3 here is CASTTGGTGSGNTIYF. CDR3 in DNA: TGTGCCAGCACCACAGGAGGGACGGGATCTGGAAACACCATATATTTT. The chain is built from TRBV7-9 and TRBJ1-3, with D possibly matching TRBD1 (5 bases). The CDR3 is 16 amino acids. Per germline, CDR1 SEHNR and CDR2 FQNEAQ (reference sequence). V was shortened by 7 bases and J by 1 base, with 17 bases between the two germline ends.